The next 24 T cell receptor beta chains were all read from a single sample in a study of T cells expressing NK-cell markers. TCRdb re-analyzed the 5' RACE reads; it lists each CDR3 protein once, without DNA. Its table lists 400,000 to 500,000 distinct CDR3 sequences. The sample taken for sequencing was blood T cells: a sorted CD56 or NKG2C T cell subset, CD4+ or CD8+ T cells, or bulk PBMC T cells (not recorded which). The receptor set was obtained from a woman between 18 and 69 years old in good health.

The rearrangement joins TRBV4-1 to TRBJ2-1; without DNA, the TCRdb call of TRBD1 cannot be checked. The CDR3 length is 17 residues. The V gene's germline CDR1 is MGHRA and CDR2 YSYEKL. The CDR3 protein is CASSQDQGAGGDNEQFF.

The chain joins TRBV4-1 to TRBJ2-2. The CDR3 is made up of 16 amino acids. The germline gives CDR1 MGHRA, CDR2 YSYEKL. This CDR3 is CASSQEVQGDTGELFF.

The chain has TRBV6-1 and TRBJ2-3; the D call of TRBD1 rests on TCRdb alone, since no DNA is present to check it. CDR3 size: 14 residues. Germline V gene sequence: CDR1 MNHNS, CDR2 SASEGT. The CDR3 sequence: CASSTGTDTDTQYF.

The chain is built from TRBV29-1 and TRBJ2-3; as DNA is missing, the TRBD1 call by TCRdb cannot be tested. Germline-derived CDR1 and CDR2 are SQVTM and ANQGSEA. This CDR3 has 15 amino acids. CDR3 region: CSVEALDRSTDTQYF.

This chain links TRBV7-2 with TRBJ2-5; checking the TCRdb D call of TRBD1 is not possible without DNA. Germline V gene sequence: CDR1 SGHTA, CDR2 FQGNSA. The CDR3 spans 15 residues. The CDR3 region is CASSLARGDQETQYF. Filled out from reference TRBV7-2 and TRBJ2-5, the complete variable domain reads GAGVSQSPSNKVTEKGKDVELRCDPISGHTALYWYRQSLGQGLEFLIYFQGNSAPDKSGLPSDRFSAERTGGSVSTLTIQRTQQEDSAVYLCASSLARGDQETQYFGPGTRLLVL.

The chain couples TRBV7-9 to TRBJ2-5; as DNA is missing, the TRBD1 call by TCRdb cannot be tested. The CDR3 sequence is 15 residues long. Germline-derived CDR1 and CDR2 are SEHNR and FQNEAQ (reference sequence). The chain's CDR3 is CASSPWDRVMETQYF.

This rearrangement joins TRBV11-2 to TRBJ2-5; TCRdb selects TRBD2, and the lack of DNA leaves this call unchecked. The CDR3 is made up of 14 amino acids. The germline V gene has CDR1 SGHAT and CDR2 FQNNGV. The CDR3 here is CASSFRTSGETQYF. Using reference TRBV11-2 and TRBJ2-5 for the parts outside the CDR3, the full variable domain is EAGVAQSPRYKIIEKRQSVAFWCNPISGHATLYWYQQILGQGPKLLIQFQNNGVVDDSQLPKDRFSAERLKGVDSTLKIQPAKLEDSAVYLCASSFRTSGETQYFGPGTRLLVL.

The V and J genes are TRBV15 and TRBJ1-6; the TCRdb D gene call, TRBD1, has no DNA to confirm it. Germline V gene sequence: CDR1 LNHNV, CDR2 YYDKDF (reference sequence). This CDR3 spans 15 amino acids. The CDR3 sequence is CATSREQGFNSPLHF.

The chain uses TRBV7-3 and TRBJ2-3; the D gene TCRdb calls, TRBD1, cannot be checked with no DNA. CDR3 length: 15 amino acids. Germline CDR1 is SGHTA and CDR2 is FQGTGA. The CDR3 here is CASSLTGDGTDTQYF.

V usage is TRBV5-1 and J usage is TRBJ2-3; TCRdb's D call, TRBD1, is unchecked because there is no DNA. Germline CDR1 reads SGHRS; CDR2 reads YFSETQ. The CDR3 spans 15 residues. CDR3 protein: CASSMGERGGDTQYF.

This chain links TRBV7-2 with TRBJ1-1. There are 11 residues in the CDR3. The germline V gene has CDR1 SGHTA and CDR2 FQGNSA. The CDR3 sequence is CASRFDTEAFF.

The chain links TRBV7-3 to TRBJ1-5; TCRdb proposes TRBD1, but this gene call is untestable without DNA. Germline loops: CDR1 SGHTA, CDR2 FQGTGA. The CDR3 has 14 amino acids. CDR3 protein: CASSPTGQDQPQHF.

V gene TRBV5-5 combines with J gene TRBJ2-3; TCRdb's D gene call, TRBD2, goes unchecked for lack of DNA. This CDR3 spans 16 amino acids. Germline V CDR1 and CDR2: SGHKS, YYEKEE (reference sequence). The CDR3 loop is CASSPSGTTSTDTQYF.

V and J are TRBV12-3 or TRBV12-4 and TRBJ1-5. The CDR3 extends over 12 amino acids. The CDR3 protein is CASSLVYQPQHF.

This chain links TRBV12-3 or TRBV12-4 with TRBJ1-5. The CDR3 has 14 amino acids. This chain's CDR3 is CASSFGGGEQPQHF.

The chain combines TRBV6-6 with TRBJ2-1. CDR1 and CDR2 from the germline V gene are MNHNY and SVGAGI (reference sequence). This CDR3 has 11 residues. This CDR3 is CAGATYNEQFF.

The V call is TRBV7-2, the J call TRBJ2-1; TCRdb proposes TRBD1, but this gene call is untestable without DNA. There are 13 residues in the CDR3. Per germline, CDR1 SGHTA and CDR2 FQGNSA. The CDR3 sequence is CASSADRNNEQFF.

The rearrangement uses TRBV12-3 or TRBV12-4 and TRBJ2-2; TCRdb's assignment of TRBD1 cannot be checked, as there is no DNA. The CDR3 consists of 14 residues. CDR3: CASSLHRVTGELFF.

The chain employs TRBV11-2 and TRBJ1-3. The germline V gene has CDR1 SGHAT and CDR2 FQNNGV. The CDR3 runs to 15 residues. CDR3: CASSPVGASGNTIYF.

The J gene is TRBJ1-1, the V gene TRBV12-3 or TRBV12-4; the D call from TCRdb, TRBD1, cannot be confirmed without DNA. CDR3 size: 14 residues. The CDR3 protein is CASSRQGGSTEAFF.

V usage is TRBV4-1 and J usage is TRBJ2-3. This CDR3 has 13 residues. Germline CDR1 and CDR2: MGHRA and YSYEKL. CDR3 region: CASSLVESDTQYF.

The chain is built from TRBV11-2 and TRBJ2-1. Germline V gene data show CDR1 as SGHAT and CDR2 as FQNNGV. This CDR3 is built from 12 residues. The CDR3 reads CASSSWLNEQFF.

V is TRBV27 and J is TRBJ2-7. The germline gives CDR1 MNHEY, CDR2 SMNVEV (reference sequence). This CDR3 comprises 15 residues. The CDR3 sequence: CASSLSAGNPYEQYF.

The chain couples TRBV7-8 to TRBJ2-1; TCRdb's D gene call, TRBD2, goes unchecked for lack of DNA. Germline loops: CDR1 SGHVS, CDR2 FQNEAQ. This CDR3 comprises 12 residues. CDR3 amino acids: CASSRELNEQFF. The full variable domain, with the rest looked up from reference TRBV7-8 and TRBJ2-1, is GAGVSQSPRYKVAKRGQDVALRCDPISGHVSLFWYQQALGQGPEFLTYFQNEAQLDKSGLPSDRFFAERPEGSVSTLKIQRTQQEDSAVYLCASSRELNEQFFGPGTRLTVL.